In its sample, the clone carrying this T cell receptor beta chain was seen many times. The antigen remains unidentified. These data belong to a study of T cells in Graves' hyperthyroidism and ophthalmopathy. Study-level findings and limits: In blood, most of the thyroid clonotypes expanded above 0.001 were also present.

Among the patients, aged 18 to 65, hyperthyroidism was newly diagnosed and had lasted under 2 months. RNA transcripts were the template for amplifying TCR beta CDR3 regions. RT-PCR in the first round (using the HTBI primer set) targeted the TCR CDR3. A single record per CDR3 protein comes from TCRdb applying MiXCR to the multiplex PCR reads. The sample shows around 700,000 distinct CDR3 sequences, 15% to 20% of them seen only once. The V gene's germline CDR1 is DFQATT and CDR2 SNEGSKA (reference sequence). This CDR3 is built from 16 residues. V lost 0 bases to trimming and J lost 2 bases, with 17 bases between them.

The chain employs TRBV20-1 and TRBJ2-7; D tentatively reads TRBD1 or TRBD2 (5 bases each). Material: blood. The receptor's source is a woman in her forties or fifties with Graves' hyperthyroidism that later progressed to Graves' ophthalmopathy. CDR3 residues: CSARDMTGRKTYEQYF. The DNA for the CDR3 is TGCAGTGCTAGAGATATGACGGGACGGAAAACCTACGAGCAGTACTTC.